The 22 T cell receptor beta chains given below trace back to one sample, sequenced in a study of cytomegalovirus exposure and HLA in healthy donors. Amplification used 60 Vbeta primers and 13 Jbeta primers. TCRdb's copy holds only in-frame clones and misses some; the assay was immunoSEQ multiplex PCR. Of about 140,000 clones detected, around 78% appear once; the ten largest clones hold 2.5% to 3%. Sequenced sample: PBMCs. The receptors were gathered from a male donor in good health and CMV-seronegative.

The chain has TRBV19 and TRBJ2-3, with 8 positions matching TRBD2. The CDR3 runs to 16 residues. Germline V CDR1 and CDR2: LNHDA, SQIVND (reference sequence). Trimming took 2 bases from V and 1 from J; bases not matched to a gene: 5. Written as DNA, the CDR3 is TGTGCCAGTAGTATACATAGCGGGACGGGCACAGATACGCAGTATTTT. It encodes CASSIHSGTGTDTQYF.

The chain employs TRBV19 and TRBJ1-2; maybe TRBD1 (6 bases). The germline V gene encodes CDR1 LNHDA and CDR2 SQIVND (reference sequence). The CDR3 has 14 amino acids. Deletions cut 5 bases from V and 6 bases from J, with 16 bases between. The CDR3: CASSLQGPPDGYTF. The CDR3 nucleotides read TGTGCCAGTAGTCTACAGGGACCTCCCGATGGCTACACCTTC.

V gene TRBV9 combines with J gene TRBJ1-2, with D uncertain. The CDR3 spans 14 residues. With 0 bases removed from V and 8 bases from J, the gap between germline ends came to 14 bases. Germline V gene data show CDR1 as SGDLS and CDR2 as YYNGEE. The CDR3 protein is CASSVEAGLEGYTF. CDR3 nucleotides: TGTGCCAGCAGCGTAGAAGCCGGCTTGGAGGGCTACACCTTC.

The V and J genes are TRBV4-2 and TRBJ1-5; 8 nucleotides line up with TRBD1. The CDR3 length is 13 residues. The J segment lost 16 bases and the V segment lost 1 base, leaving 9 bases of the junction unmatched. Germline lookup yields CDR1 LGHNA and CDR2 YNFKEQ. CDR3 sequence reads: CASSQGLGTGIHF. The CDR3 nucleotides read TGTGCCAGCAGCCAAGGACTGGGGACAGGAATACATTTT.

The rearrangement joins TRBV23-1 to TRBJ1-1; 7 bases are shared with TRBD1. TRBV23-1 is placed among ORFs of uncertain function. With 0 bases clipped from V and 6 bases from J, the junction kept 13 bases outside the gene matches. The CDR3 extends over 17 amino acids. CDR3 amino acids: CASSQSARGGTESEAFF. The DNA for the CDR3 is TGCGCCAGCAGTCAATCGGCGCGGGGCGGGACAGAATCTGAAGCTTTCTTT.

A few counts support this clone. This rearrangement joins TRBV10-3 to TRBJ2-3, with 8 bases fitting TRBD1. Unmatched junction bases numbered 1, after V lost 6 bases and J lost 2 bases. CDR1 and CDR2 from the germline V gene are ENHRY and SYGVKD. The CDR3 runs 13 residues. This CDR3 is CAIRTGDTDTQYF. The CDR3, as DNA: TGTGCCATCAGGACAGGGGACACAGATACGCAGTATTTT.

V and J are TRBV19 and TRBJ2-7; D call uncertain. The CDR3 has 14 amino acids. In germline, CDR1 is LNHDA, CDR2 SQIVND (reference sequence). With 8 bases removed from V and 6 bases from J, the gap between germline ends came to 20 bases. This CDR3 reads CASERTALLGEQYF. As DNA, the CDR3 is TGTGCCAGTGAAAGAACAGCCCTATTGGGCGAGCAGTACTTC.

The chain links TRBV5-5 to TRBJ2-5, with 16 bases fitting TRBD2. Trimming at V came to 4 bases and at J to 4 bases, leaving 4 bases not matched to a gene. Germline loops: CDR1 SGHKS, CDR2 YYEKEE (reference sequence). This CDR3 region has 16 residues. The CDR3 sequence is CASSPGLAGGPETQYF. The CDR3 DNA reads TGTGCCAGCAGCCCGGGACTAGCGGGAGGGCCAGAGACCCAGTACTTC.

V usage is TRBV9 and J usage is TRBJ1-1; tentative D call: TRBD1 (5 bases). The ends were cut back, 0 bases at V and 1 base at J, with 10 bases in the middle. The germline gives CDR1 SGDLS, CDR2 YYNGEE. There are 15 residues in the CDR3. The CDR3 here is CASSVAWGENTEAFF. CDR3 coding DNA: TGTGCCAGCAGCGTAGCTTGGGGGGAGAACACTGAAGCTTTCTTT.

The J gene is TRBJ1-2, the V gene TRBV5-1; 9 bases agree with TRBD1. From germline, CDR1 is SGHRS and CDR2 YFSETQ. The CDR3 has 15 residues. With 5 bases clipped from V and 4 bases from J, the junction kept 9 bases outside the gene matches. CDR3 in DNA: TGCGCCAGCAGACTCCCGGGACAGGGATCCTATGGCTACACCTTC. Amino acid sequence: CASRLPGQGSYGYTF.

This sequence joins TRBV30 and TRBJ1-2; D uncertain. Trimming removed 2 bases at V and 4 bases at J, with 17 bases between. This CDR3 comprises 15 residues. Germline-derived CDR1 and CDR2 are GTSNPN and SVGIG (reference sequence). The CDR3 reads CAWSPGSYQAYGYTF. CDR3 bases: TGTGCCTGGAGTCCCGGGTCCTACCAAGCCTATGGCTACACCTTC.

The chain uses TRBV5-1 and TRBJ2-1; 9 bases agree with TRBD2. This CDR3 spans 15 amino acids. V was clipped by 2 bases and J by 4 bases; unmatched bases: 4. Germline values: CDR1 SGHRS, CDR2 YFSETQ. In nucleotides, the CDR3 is TGCGCCAGCAGCTTCACTAGCGGGCCTTACAATGAGCAGTTCTTC. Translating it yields CASSFTSGPYNEQFF.

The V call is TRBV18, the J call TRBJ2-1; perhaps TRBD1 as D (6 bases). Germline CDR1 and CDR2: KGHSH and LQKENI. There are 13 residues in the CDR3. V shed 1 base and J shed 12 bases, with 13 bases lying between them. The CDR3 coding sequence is TGTGCCAGCTCACCACTAGAGGACAGCGCGCAGTTCTTC. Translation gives CASSPLEDSAQFF.

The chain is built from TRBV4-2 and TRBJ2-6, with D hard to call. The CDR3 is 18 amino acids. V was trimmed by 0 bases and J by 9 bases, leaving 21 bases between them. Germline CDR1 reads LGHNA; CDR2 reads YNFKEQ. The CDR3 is CASSQDWLENSFGNVLTF. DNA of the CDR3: TGTGCCAGCAGCCAAGATTGGTTAGAAAATTCCTTTGGCAACGTCCTGACTTTC.

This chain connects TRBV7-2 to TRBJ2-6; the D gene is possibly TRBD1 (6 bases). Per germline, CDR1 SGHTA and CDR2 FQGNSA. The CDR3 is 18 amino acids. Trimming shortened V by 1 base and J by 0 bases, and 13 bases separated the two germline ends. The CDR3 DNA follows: TGTGCCAGCAGCTTAGTCGGGACAACTTTCTCTGGGGCCAACGTCCTGACTTTC. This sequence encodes CASSLVGTTFSGANVLTF. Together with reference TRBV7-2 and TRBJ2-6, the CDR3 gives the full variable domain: GAGVSQSPSNKVTEKGKDVELRCDPISGHTALYWYRQSLGQGLEFLIYFQGNSAPDKSGLPSDRFSAERTGGSVSTLTIQRTQQEDSAVYLCASSLVGTTFSGANVLTFGAGSRLTVL.

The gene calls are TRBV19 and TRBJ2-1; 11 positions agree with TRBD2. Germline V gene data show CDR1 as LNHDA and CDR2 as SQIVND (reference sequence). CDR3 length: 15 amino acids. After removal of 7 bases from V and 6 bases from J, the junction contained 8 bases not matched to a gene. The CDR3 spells CASTLSGGAFNEQFF. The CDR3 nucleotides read TGTGCCAGTACCCTTAGCGGGGGGGCGTTCAATGAGCAGTTCTTC.

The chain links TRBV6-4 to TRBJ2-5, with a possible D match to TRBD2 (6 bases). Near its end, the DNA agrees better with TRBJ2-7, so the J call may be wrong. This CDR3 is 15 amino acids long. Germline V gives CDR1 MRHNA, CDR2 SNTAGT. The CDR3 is CASSQAAGRGYEQYF. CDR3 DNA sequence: TGTGCCAGCAGTCAAGCGGCGGGGAGAGGCTACGAGCAGTACTTC.

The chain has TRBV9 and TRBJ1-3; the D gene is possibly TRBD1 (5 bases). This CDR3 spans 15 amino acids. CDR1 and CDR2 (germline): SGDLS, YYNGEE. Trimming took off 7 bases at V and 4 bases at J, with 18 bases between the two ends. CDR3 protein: CASQPEADRGNTIYF. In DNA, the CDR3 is TGTGCCAGCCAGCCCGAGGCAGACAGAGGAAACACCATATATTTT.

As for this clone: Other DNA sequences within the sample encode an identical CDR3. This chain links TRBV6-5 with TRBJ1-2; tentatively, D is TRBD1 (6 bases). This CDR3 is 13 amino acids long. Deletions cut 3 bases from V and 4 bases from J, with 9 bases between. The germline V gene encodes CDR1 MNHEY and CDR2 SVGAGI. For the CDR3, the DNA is TGTGCCAGCAGTTATGGGGGCGGCTATGGCTACACCTTC. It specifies CASSYGGGYGYTF.

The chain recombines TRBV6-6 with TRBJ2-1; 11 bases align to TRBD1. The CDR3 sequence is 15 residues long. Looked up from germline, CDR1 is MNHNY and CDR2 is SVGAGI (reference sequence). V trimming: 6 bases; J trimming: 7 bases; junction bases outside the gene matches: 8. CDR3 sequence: CASRDRGPSRNEQFF. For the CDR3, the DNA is TGTGCCAGCAGGGACAGGGGGCCCTCTAGAAATGAGCAGTTCTTC.

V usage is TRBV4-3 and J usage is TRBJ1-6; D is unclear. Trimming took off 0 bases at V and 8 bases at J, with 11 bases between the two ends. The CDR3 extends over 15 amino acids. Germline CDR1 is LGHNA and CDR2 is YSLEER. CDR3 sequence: CASSQDTSSDSPLHF. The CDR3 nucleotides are TGCGCCAGCAGCCAAGATACCTCCTCGGATTCACCCCTCCACTTT.

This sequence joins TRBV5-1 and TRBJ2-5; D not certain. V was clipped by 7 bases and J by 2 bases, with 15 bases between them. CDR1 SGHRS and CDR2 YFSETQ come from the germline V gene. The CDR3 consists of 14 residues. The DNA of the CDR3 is TGCGCCAGCGGGCCTCGGCTGTCACAAGAGACCCAGTACTTC. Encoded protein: CASGPRLSQETQYF.